This TCR beta chain was identified in a study of regulatory T cells in long-lasting Graves disease. Time point: persistent/refractory GD, antithyroid drugs over 5 years with positive TRAb. PBMC-extracted RNA yielded the TCR library. The V end lost 1 base, the J end lost 9 bases, and 13 bases lay between the germline ends. The CDR3 extends over 14 amino acids. Germline values: CDR1 LNHNV, CDR2 YYDKDF (reference sequence). Combining iRepertoire HTBI primers with Arm-PCR of CDR3 regions, the authors built TCR beta libraries. TCRdb reprocessed the multiplex PCR reads with MiXCR, giving one entry per CDR3 protein. This table has around 500,000 distinct CDR3 sequences, 20% to 25% appearing once.

Sample: peripheral blood mononuclear cells (PBMCs), taken when the disease was refractory, from a patient treated with antithyroid drugs. This clonotype originated in a female donor with Graves disease. This chain uses TRBV15 with TRBJ2-4; perhaps TRBD1 as D (6 bases). The CDR3 sequence is CATSRARTEGIQYF. The CDR3, as DNA: TGTGCCACCAGCAGAGCGAGGACAGAGGGCATTCAGTACTTC. Full variable domain (outside the CDR3, taken from reference TRBV15 and TRBJ2-4): DAMVIQNPRYQVTQFGKPVTLSCSQTLNHNVMYWYQQKSSQAPKLLFHYYDKDFNNEADTPDNFQSRRPNTSFCFLDIRSPGLGDTAMYLCATSRARTEGIQYFGAGTRLSVL.